This T cell receptor (beta chain) was observed in a study of blood T cells in healthy people across ages. The table lists this clonotype with many counts. What it binds is unknown. Findings and limits, study-wide: Donors of long life had a larger count of naive CD4+ cells and greater diversity than aged donors. A strong correlation was found between TCR beta diversity and the percentage of naive T cells.

Per-sample yields of isolated PBMCs were at least 6.5 million. The CDR3 has 15 amino acids. The V and J ends lost 2 bases and 6 bases, in that order; junction bases with no gene match: 9. Germline V gives CDR1 SGHTA, CDR2 FQGNSA. Together with a sample-barcoded 5' primer, a J-beta primer mix was included in a second PCR lasting roughly 7 to 11 cycles. Every single cDNA molecule received a tag from a template-switch adaptor with 12 random nucleotides. TCRdb redid the calling of the 5' RACE reads with MiXCR, one entry per CDR3 protein. The sample records 850,000 to 950,000 distinct CDR3 sequences, more than 25% being singletons.

The sample consisted of blood. This rearrangement joins TRBV7-2 to TRBJ2-7; 8 bases match TRBD2. The receptor's source is a woman of 80 years or more in good health. The CDR3 region is CASSLNLRRGAEQYF. The CDR3 nucleotides are TGTGCCAGCAGCTTAAATCTCCGGCGGGGGGCCGAGCAGTACTTC.